This T cell receptor beta chain was captured by sequencing in a study of blood T cell repertoires in COVID-19. For the study at large: From the United States, Italy and Spain came samples of acute and convalescent COVID-19. From T cells, B-cell-depleted T cells, or PBMCs came the material, which was cDNA or gDNA.

V shed 0 bases and J shed 7 bases, with 13 bases lying between them. Germline CDR1 is MGHRA and CDR2 is YSYEKL. This CDR3 has 16 amino acids. In the source study's methods: Reference gene primer amplification yielded estimated nucleated cell counts. Sequenced by immunoSEQ multiplex PCR; TCRdb stores in-frame clones only, minus some. The V and J calls and clone size were taken over from that table, and D and trimming were inferred from the DNA. This table holds over 200,000 clones, more than 65% found once. The V and J genes are TRBV4-1 and TRBJ1-6, with D possibly being TRBD1 (5 bases). The receptor comes from a woman older than 75 with acute or convalescent COVID-19. Specimen: peripheral blood. The CDR3 loop is CASSQDDAGWNSPLHF. CDR3 bases: TGCGCCAGCAGCCAAGATGACGCAGGGTGGAATTCACCCCTCCACTTT.